This T cell receptor (beta chain) appears in the sequencing data of a study of shared clonotypes between healthy human individuals. Only in-frame clones appear in the TCRdb table, and some are missing; sequencing was by immunoSEQ multiplex PCR. The table shows about 1 million clones, with about three quarters occurring only once. The CDR3 consists of 14 residues. CDR1 and CDR2 (germline): SGHDT, YYEEEE. V lost 4 bases and J lost 1, with 12 bases in between. This clone appeared once. The sequencing input was memory CD4+ T cells sorted from blood. Subset reported: CD45RA-negative fraction. The V gene is TRBV5-6, the J gene TRBJ2-7; a possible D gene is TRBD2 (5 bases). This sequence was found in a man between 18 and 29 years old in good health. In DNA, the CDR3 is TGTGCCAGCAGCCGATCCGGACTTTCCTACGAGCAGTACTTC. This translates into CASSRSGLSYEQYF.